The 11 T cell receptor beta chains presented below share a single source sample, sequenced in a study of T cell responses to AZD1222 COVID-19 vaccine. The repertoire was sequenced with immunoSEQ multiplex PCR; TCRdb's copy has only in-frame clones and lacks some. The data show 130,000 to 150,000 clones, with 85% to 95% seen just once and about 3% held by the top ten. This material consisted of peripheral blood, taken on day 0 of AZD1222 vaccination. These receptors were taken from an adult in good health.

The chain joins TRBV9 to TRBJ2-1, with TRBD2 identical over 9 bases. CDR1 is SGDLS and CDR2 is YYNGEE in the germline V gene. Trimming removed 0 bases from V and 3 bases from J; junction bases left unmatched: 7. The CDR3 is made up of 17 amino acids. CDR3 residues: CASSVALAGEGYNEQFF. In nucleotides, the CDR3 is TGTGCCAGCAGCGTAGCTTTAGCGGGGGAGGGCTACAATGAGCAGTTCTTC.

The sample holds one count of this clone. This chain's CDR3 is CASSGLAGVGEQYF. The CDR3 DNA follows: TGTGCCAGCTCCGGTCTAGCGGGAGTAGGAGAGCAGTACTTC. The V gene is TRBV18, the J gene TRBJ2-7; TRBD2 matches at 10 bases. Germline lookup yields CDR1 KGHSH and CDR2 LQKENI. The CDR3 loop spans 14 amino acids. The junction had 9 bases not matched to a gene; V was cut back by 6 bases and J by 7 bases.

This chain connects TRBV6-5 to TRBJ2-6, with D unresolved. This CDR3 region has 11 residues. CDR1 and CDR2 from the germline V gene are MNHEY and SVGAGI. Trimming shortened V by 6 bases and J by 7 bases, and 4 bases separated the two germline ends. CDR3 sequence reads: CASRAANVLTF. In nucleotides, the CDR3 is TGTGCCAGCAGGGCCGCCAACGTCCTGACTTTC.

V gene TRBV6-5 combines with J gene TRBJ2-1; 8 nucleotides agree with TRBD2. The CDR3 length is 15 residues. CDR1 is MNHEY, CDR2 SVGAGI, per germline. After removal of 8 bases from V and 5 bases from J, the junction contained 11 bases not matched to a gene. CDR3 in amino acids: CASSYPSGGHNEQFF. The CDR3 DNA follows: TGTGCCAGCTCTTATCCTTCGGGGGGGCACAATGAGCAGTTCTTC.

This chain joins TRBV10-3 and TRBJ1-3, with D perhaps TRBD1 (5 bases). There are 14 residues in the CDR3. V lost 7 bases to trimming and J lost 7 bases, with 17 bases between them. Germline V gene sequence: CDR1 ENHRY, CDR2 SYGVKD. The CDR3 loop reads CAITAGYPANTIYF. The CDR3 DNA follows: TGTGCCATCACCGCAGGGTACCCGGCGAACACCATATATTTT.

The chain uses TRBV7-9 and TRBJ1-2, with D uncertain. The CDR3 runs 17 residues. Germline V lookup: CDR1 SEHNR, CDR2 FQNEAQ (reference sequence). Trimming removed 6 bases from V and 0 bases from J, with 20 bases in between. The CDR3 coding sequence is TGTGCCAGCAGGTCGATGTTCGGCGAAACCCCTAACTATGGCTACACCTTC. Translation: CASRSMFGETPNYGYTF. Full variable domain (outside the CDR3, taken from reference TRBV7-9 and TRBJ1-2): DTGVSQNPRHKITKRGQNVTFRCDPISEHNRLYWYRQTLGQGPEFLTYFQNEAQLEKSRLLSDRFSAERPKGSFSTLEIQRTEQGDSAMYLCASRSMFGETPNYGYTFGSGTRLTVV.

This chain joins TRBV4-1 and TRBJ1-1, with D possibly being TRBD1 (5 bases). In germline, CDR1 is MGHRA, CDR2 YSYEKL. This CDR3 is built from 15 residues. The ends were cut back, 1 base at V and 1 base at J, with 10 bases in the middle. CDR3 residues: CASSQGPQGNTEAFF. For the CDR3, the DNA is TGCGCCAGCAGCCAAGGCCCCCAGGGGAACACTGAAGCTTTCTTT.

J is TRBJ2-6 and V is TRBV7-2; D gene ambiguous. CDR3 length: 14 residues. The germline V gene has CDR1 SGHTA and CDR2 FQGNSA. Trimming removed 5 bases from V and 0 bases from J, with 5 bases in between. The CDR3 loop reads CASSTDSGANVLTF. The CDR3 DNA sequence: TGTGCCAGCAGCACGGACTCTGGGGCCAACGTCCTGACTTTC. Supplemented by reference TRBV7-2 and TRBJ2-6, the full variable domain reads GAGVSQSPSNKVTEKGKDVELRCDPISGHTALYWYRQSLGQGLEFLIYFQGNSAPDKSGLPSDRFSAERTGGSVSTLTIQRTQQEDSAVYLCASSTDSGANVLTFGAGSRLTVL.

The chain links TRBV19 to TRBJ1-2; maybe TRBD1 (6 bases). The CDR3 runs to 14 residues. V lost 4 bases and J 4 bases, leaving 13 bases between the germline ends. Germline loops: CDR1 LNHDA, CDR2 SQIVND (reference sequence). CDR3 DNA sequence: TGTGCCAGTAGTACATCTAGGGGGATCTATGGCTACACCTTC. Its protein is CASSTSRGIYGYTF.

The chain recombines TRBV11-3 with TRBJ2-5; D is unresolved. The ends were cut back, 5 bases at V and 0 bases at J, with 4 bases in the middle. Germline V lookup: CDR1 SGHNT, CDR2 YENEEA. The CDR3 is 12 residues long. The CDR3 protein is CASSSYQETQYF. For the CDR3, the DNA is TGTGCCAGCAGCAGCTACCAAGAGACCCAGTACTTC.

This chain uses TRBV12-3 or TRBV12-4 with TRBJ2-7, with D unclear. V dropped 1 base and J dropped 3 bases, with 4 bases sitting between them. This CDR3 spans 12 amino acids. The CDR3 region is CASSLDYYEQYF. The CDR3 nucleotides read TGTGCCAGCAGTTTAGACTACTACGAGCAGTACTTC.